Below are 27 T cell receptor beta chains sequenced from a single sample in a study of OX40 agonist ivuxolimab in advanced cancers. Here immunoSEQ multiplex PCR was the method, and the copy in TCRdb shows in-frame clones only, minus some. The repertoire holds about 67,000 clones, with 80% to 90% as singletons. Sequenced material: CD4+ or CD8+ T cells sorted from blood, taken in a trial of the OX40 agonist ivuxolimab. These receptors were taken from an adult with an advanced solid tumor such as melanoma, head and neck, liver or kidney cancer.

The chain employs TRBV7-2 and TRBJ2-1, with 7 bases fitting TRBD2. Trimming took 1 base from V and 3 from J; bases not matched to a gene: 3. CDR1 is SGHTA and CDR2 is FQGNSA in the germline V gene. This CDR3 spans 15 amino acids. CDR3 coding DNA: TGTGCCAGCAGCTTAGGTTCTAGCGGCTACAATGAGCAGTTCTTC. Encoded protein: CASSLGSSGYNEQFF. Full variable domain (missing parts from reference TRBV7-2 and TRBJ2-1): GAGVSQSPSNKVTEKGKDVELRCDPISGHTALYWYRQSLGQGLEFLIYFQGNSAPDKSGLPSDRFSAERTGGSVSTLTIQRTQQEDSAVYLCASSLGSSGYNEQFFGPGTRLTVL.

The rearrangement links TRBV7-2 to TRBJ1-5; TRBD1 matches at 7 bases. In germline, CDR1 is SGHTA, CDR2 FQGNSA. CDR3 size: 19 residues. Trimming removed 5 bases from V and 0 bases from J; junction bases left unmatched: 16. The CDR3 spells CASSPRGGDRRYSNQPQHF. The DNA of the CDR3 is TGTGCCAGCAGCCCAAGGGGGGGGGACAGACGATATAGCAATCAGCCCCAGCATTTT.

The sample holds a few counts of this clone. V usage is TRBV19 and J usage is TRBJ1-1; 9 bases map to TRBD1. CDR3 size: 15 residues. After removal of 5 bases from V and 4 bases from J, the junction contained 8 bases not matched to a gene. Germline loops: CDR1 LNHDA, CDR2 SQIVND (reference sequence). The CDR3 region has the DNA TGTGCCAGTAGTCCCGGGACAGGGTACTTCACTGAAGCTTTCTTT. This codes for CASSPGTGYFTEAFF.

The CDR3 loop reads CASSSPGDSFSGNTIYF. CDR3 in DNA: TGTGCCAGCAGCTCACCAGGGGACAGTTTTTCTGGAAACACCATATATTTT. J is TRBJ1-3 and V is TRBV9; 7 nucleotides match TRBD1. The germline CDR1 and CDR2 sequences are SGDLS and YYNGEE. CDR3 length equals 17 residues. J gave up 1 base and V 4 bases, and 11 bases lay outside the gene matches.

The V gene is TRBV28, the J gene TRBJ1-5; TRBD1 might be the D (5 bases). This CDR3 has 16 residues. Trimming removed 2 bases at V and 2 bases at J, with 13 bases between. Germline CDR1 reads MDHEN; CDR2 reads SYDVKM. The CDR3 loop is CASSLKGGVRNQPQHF. In DNA, the CDR3 is TGTGCCAGCAGTTTAAAAGGAGGGGTCCGCAATCAGCCCCAGCATTTT.

A few counts support this clone. The V call is TRBV27, the J call TRBJ1-6; weak D call: TRBD1 (5 bases). The CDR3 has 16 amino acids. The ends were cut back, 3 bases at V and 0 bases at J, with 9 bases in the middle. Germline V gene data show CDR1 as MNHEY and CDR2 as SMNVEV (reference sequence). Here the CDR3 reads CASSLTALSYNSPLHF. CDR3 sequence (DNA): TGTGCCAGCAGTTTGACAGCACTCTCCTATAATTCACCCCTCCACTTT.

This chain links TRBV6-6 with TRBJ1-6; 10 bases are shared with TRBD1. The CDR3 is 14 residues long. The germline CDR1 and CDR2 sequences are MNHNY and SVGAGI (reference sequence). Trimming took 7 bases from V and 9 from J; bases not matched to a gene: 6. The CDR3 bases are TGTGCCAGCACACGACAGGGGGCTCGTTCACCCCTCCACTTT. Protein sequence: CASTRQGARSPLHF.

V and J are TRBV6-5 and TRBJ2-1; 8 bases are shared with TRBD2. The CDR3 is made up of 14 amino acids. CDR1 is MNHEY, CDR2 SVGAGI, per germline. The trim removed 2 bases at V and 9 bases at J, leaving 6 bases unmatched. The CDR3 reads CASSYKAGVGEQFF. The CDR3 DNA reads TGTGCCAGCAGTTACAAAGCGGGGGTTGGTGAGCAGTTCTTC.

Here the CDR3 reads CAWSGLAGGSGELFF. Written as DNA, the CDR3 is TGTGCCTGGAGCGGACTAGCGGGGGGTAGCGGGGAGCTGTTTTTT. The V and J genes are TRBV30 and TRBJ2-2, with 14 bases identical to TRBD2. This CDR3 has 15 residues. V shed 3 bases and J 7 bases; nucleotides not matched to a gene: 4. The germline gives CDR1 GTSNPN, CDR2 SVGIG (reference sequence).

The rearrangement links TRBV28 to TRBJ2-1; D gene unclear. CDR3 size: 15 residues. Trimming shortened V by 3 bases and J by 0 bases, and 9 bases separated the two germline ends. Germline values: CDR1 MDHEN, CDR2 SYDVKM. As DNA, the CDR3 is TGTGCCAGCAGTTTGGGTCTTAGCTCCTACAATGAGCAGTTCTTC. Residues: CASSLGLSSYNEQFF.

The chain combines TRBV4-1 with TRBJ2-3; tentative D call: TRBD2 (5 bases). The germline CDR1 and CDR2 sequences are MGHRA and YSYEKL. This CDR3 is built from 17 residues. V lost 1 base and J 6 bases, leaving 20 bases between the germline ends. The CDR3 here is CASSQGFGLRGEDTQYF. The CDR3 DNA reads as TGCGCCAGCAGCCAAGGGTTTGGGCTCCGGGGAGAGGATACGCAGTATTTT.

V is TRBV6-6 and J is TRBJ1-6; 7 bases map to TRBD1. The V and J ends lost 7 bases and 9 bases, in that order; junction bases with no gene match: 12. Germline CDR1 is MNHNY and CDR2 is SVGAGI (reference sequence). CDR3 length: 15 residues. DNA for the CDR3: TGTGCCAGCAACCAACAGGGGTGGGGAAGTTCACCCCTCCACTTT. This encodes CASNQQGWGSSPLHF.

This chain connects TRBV6-4 to TRBJ1-1; D may be TRBD1 (6 bases). Germline lookup yields CDR1 MRHNA and CDR2 SNTAGT. CDR3 length equals 14 residues. Trimming pared 0 bases from V and 5 bases from J, leaving 10 bases between. The DNA of the CDR3 is TGTGCCAGCAGTGACTCTTCCAGGGGAACTGAAGCTTTCTTT. This encodes CASSDSSRGTEAFF.

J is TRBJ1-6 and V is TRBV9, with D perhaps TRBD1 (5 bases). Germline values: CDR1 SGDLS, CDR2 YYNGEE. Deletions cut 1 base from V and 9 bases from J, with 11 bases between. The CDR3 is 14 residues long. The CDR3 nucleotides are TGTGCCAGCAGCGTATCGGGGGATGGTTCACCCCTCCACTTT. Encoded protein: CASSVSGDGSPLHF.

The rearrangement uses TRBV5-1 and TRBJ2-3, with 8 positions matching TRBD2. CDR3 size: 15 residues. V lost 2 bases and J lost 8; bases outside the gene matches: 10. Germline V gene sequence: CDR1 SGHRS, CDR2 YFSETQ. The CDR3 region is CASSLAGLDAGTQYF. CDR3 in DNA: TGCGCCAGCAGCTTAGCGGGACTAGACGCCGGTACGCAGTATTTT.

Of note for this clone: Other DNA sequences from this sample encode an identical CDR3 as well. The V and J genes are TRBV28 and TRBJ2-7; possibly TRBD1 for D (6 bases). Trimming removed 5 bases at V and 4 bases at J, with 15 bases between. The germline V gene has CDR1 MDHEN and CDR2 SYDVKM. This CDR3 region has 14 residues. CDR3 protein: CASSPGTSLYEQYF. In DNA form, the CDR3 reads TGTGCCAGCAGTCCTGGGACATCTCTGTACGAGCAGTACTTC.

V gene TRBV5-1 combines with J gene TRBJ2-1; TRBD2 matches at 8 bases. The trim removed 4 bases at V and 9 bases at J, leaving 6 bases unmatched. The germline V gene encodes CDR1 SGHRS and CDR2 YFSETQ. CDR3 length: 13 residues. The CDR3 protein is CASSPRGGLEQFF. CDR3 nucleotide sequence: TGCGCCAGCAGCCCCCGGGGGGGTCTTGAGCAGTTCTTC.

This clone was seen many times. The chain employs TRBV11-2 and TRBJ1-6, with D perhaps TRBD1 (5 bases). CDR3 length: 15 amino acids. With 0 bases removed from V and 10 bases from J, the gap between germline ends came to 13 bases. The germline V gene encodes CDR1 SGHAT and CDR2 FQNNGV. CDR3 in DNA: TGTGCCAGCAGCTTAGAGTTATCAGGGCACTCACCCCTCCACTTT. Translated, it gives CASSLELSGHSPLHF.

The V gene is TRBV2, the J gene TRBJ2-5; 10 nucleotides align to TRBD2. Germline CDR1 SNHLY, CDR2 FYNNEI. V shed 5 bases and J 2 bases; nucleotides not matched to a gene: 5. The CDR3 has 15 residues. CDR3 sequence: CASSKTSGIQETQYF. CDR3 coding DNA: TGTGCCAGCAGTAAAACTAGCGGGATACAAGAGACCCAGTACTTC.

The rearrangement joins TRBV6-5 to TRBJ2-7; 8 bases align to TRBD1. The CDR3 runs 14 residues. J lost 6 bases, V lost 2 bases, and 6 bases had no gene match. Germline V lookup: CDR1 MNHEY, CDR2 SVGAGI. The CDR3 reads CASSYRGQGLEQYF. The CDR3 coding sequence is TGTGCCAGCAGTTACCGAGGACAGGGCCTCGAGCAGTACTTC.

The chain is built from TRBV5-1 and TRBJ2-1; the D gene is possibly TRBD2 (5 bases). The CDR3 runs to 14 residues. The germline V gene has CDR1 SGHRS and CDR2 YFSETQ. Trimming pared 4 bases from V and 3 bases from J, leaving 11 bases between. The CDR3 reads CASSEGLDYNEQFF. The CDR3 DNA follows: TGCGCCAGCAGCGAAGGACTGGACTACAATGAGCAGTTCTTC.

This clone came up once. V gene TRBV18 combines with J gene TRBJ2-2, with 11 bases aligning to TRBD2. This CDR3 comprises 18 residues. V gave up 3 bases and J gave up 3 bases; unmatched junction bases: 9. The V gene's germline CDR1 is KGHSH and CDR2 LQKENI. The CDR3 bases are TGTGCCAGCTCACCGAGACTAGCGGGACACACGGACACCGGGGAGCTGTTTTTT. It codes for CASSPRLAGHTDTGELFF.

A few counts support this clone. The V gene is TRBV7-8, the J gene TRBJ2-5, with 14 bases that match TRBD2. The CDR3 has 16 residues. V dropped 4 bases and J dropped 5; count of bases not matched to a gene: 6. CDR1 and CDR2 (germline): SGHVS, FQNEAQ. CDR3 amino acids: CASSSGLAGVGETQYF. The CDR3 DNA follows: TGTGCCAGCAGCTCGGGACTAGCGGGAGTCGGGGAGACCCAGTACTTC.

The rearrangement uses TRBV6-1 and TRBJ1-1, with D uncertain. This CDR3 has 17 residues. The V end lost 2 bases, the J end lost 1 base, and 17 bases lay between the germline ends. Looked up from germline, CDR1 is MNHNS and CDR2 is SASEGT. The chain's CDR3 is CASSEPHRNNWNTEAFF. CDR3 nucleotides: TGTGCCAGCAGTGAACCCCACAGAAACAATTGGAACACTGAAGCTTTCTTT.

A few counts support this clone. The rearrangement joins TRBV7-9 to TRBJ1-5; maybe TRBD1 (6 bases). The V end was cut by 6 bases, the J end by 6 bases, with 15 bases between. This CDR3 is built from 14 residues. Germline-derived CDR1 and CDR2 are SEHNR and FQNEAQ (reference sequence). CDR3 sequence (DNA): TGTGCCAGCAGAGAGGGGGGAGAGAGTCAGCCCCAGCATTTT. Amino acid sequence: CASREGGESQPQHF.

The chain carries TRBV11-3 and TRBJ2-5, with D tentatively TRBD1 (5 bases). The CDR3 extends over 13 amino acids. Between the trimmed V and J ends, which lost 5 bases and 4 bases, there was a span of 11 bases. Germline-derived CDR1 and CDR2 are SGHNT and YENEEA. The CDR3 here is CASSPGWGETQYF. As DNA, the CDR3 is TGTGCCAGCAGCCCAGGGTGGGGAGAGACCCAGTACTTC.

The chain combines TRBV2 with TRBJ1-5; weak D call: TRBD1 (6 bases). CDR1 and CDR2 (germline): SNHLY, FYNNEI. The CDR3 extends over 14 amino acids. V lost 5 bases, J lost 4 bases, and 12 bases lay in between. DNA of the CDR3: TGTGCCAGCAGTTATACCCAGGGGAATCAGCCCCAGCATTTT. Its translation: CASSYTQGNQPQHF.